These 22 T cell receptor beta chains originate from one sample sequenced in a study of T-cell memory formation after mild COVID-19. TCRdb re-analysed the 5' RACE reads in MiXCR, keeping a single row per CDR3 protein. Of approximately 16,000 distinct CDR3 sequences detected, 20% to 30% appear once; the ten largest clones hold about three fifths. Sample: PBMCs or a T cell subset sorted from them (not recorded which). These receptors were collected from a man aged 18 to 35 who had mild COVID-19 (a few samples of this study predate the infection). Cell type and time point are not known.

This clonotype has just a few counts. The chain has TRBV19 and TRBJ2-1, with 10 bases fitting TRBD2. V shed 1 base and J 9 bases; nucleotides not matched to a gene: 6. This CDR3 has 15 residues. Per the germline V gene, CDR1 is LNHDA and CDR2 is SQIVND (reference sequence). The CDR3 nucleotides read TGTGCCAGTAGTATAGGGAGCGGGGGGGCCAGTGAGCAGTTCTTC. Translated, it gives CASSIGSGGASEQFF.

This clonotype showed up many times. The CDR3 region is CASSPIRGQNTGELFF. CDR3 coding DNA: TGTGCCAGCTCACCAATCAGGGGTCAAAACACCGGGGAGCTGTTTTTT. The V call is TRBV18, the J call TRBJ2-2; D might be TRBD1 (6 bases). Trimming left V 2 bases short and J 2 bases short, with 12 bases between. The CDR3 loop spans 16 amino acids. CDR1 and CDR2 from the germline V gene are KGHSH and LQKENI.

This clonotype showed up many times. This CDR3 is CASSLKRQGTGGTYNEQFF. DNA for the CDR3: TGTGCCAGCAGTTTAAAGAGACAGGGGACTGGGGGGACCTACAATGAGCAGTTCTTC. The chain links TRBV27 to TRBJ2-1; 8 positions match TRBD1. This CDR3 contains 19 residues. Germline V gene sequence: CDR1 MNHEY, CDR2 SMNVEV (reference sequence). The V and J ends lost 2 bases and 2 bases, in that order; junction bases with no gene match: 14.

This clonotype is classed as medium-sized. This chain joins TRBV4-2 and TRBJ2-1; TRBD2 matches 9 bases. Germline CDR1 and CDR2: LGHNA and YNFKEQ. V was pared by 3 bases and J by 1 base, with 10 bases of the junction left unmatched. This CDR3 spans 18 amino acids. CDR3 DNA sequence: TGTGCCAGCAGCCAGGGGGCCGGGACTAGCCGATCCTACAATGAGCAGTTCTTC. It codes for CASSQGAGTSRSYNEQFF.

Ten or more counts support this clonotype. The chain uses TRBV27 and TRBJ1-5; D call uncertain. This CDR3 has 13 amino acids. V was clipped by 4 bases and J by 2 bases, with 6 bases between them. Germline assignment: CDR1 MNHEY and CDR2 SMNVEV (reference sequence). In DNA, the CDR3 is TGTGCCAGCAGTTGGGGAGGCAATCAGCCCCAGCATTTT. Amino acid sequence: CASSWGGNQPQHF.

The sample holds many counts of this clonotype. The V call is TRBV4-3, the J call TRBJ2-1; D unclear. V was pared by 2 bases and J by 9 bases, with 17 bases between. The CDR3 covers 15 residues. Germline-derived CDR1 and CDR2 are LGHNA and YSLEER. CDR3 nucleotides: TGCGCCAGCAGCCAACTGGGCTACTCCAATTCTGAGCAGTTCTTC. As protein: CASSQLGYSNSEQFF.

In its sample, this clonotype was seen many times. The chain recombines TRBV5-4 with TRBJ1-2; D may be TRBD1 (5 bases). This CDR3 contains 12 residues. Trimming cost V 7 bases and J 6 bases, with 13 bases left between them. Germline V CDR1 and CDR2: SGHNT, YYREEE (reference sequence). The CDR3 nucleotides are TGTGCCAGCGTTCGGCAGGGAGATGGCTACACCTTC. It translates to CASVRQGDGYTF.

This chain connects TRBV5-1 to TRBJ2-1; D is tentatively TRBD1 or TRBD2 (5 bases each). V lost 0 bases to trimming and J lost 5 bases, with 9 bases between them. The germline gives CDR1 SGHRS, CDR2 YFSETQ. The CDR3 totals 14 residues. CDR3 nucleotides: TGCGCCAGCAGCTTGGGTGGGACCCACAATGAGCAGTTCTTC. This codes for CASSLGGTHNEQFF. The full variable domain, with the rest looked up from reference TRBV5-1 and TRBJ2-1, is KAGVTQTPRYLIKTRGQQVTLSCSPISGHRSVSWYQQTPGQGLQFLFEYFSETQRNKGNFPGRFSGRQFSNSRSEMNVSTLELGDSALYLCASSLGGTHNEQFFGPGTRLTVL.

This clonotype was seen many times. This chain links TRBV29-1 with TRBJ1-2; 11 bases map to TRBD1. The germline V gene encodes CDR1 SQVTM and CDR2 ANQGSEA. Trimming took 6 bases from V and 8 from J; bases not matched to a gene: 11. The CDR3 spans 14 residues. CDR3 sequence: CSVRTGGRPLGYTF. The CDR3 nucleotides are TGCAGCGTGCGGACAGGGGGCCGGCCGTTGGGCTACACCTTC.

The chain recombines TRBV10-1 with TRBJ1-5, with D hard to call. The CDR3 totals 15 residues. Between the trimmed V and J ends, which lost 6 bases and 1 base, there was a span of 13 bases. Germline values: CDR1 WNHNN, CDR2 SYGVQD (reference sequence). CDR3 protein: CASRAGGSSNQPQHF. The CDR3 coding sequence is TGCGCCAGCAGAGCGGGTGGGTCAAGCAATCAGCCCCAGCATTTT.

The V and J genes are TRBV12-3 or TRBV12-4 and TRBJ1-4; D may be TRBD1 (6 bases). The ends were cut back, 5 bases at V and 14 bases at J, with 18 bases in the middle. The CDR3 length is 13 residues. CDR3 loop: CASSQGLLGYLFF. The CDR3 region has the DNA TGTGCCAGCAGTCAGGGGCTCCTGGGGTATCTGTTTTTT.

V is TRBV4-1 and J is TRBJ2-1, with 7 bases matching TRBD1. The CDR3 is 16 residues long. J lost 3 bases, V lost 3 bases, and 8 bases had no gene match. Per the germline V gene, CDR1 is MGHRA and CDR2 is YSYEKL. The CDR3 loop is CASSHRTGGFYNEQFF. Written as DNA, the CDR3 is TGCGCCAGCAGCCATAGGACAGGAGGTTTCTACAATGAGCAGTTCTTC.

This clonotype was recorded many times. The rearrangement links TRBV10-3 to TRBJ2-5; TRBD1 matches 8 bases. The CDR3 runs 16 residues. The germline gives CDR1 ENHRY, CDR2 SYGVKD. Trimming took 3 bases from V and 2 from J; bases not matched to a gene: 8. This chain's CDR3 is CAISDKDRVGQETQYF. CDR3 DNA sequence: TGTGCCATCAGTGACAAGGACAGGGTGGGACAAGAGACCCAGTACTTC.

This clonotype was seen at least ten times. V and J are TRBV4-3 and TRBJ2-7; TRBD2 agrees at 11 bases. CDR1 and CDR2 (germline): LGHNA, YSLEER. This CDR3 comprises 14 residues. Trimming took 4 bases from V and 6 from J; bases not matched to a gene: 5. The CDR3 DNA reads TGCGCCAGCAGCCCGGGAGGACTAGCGGGCGAGCAGTACGTC. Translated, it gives CASSPGGLAGEQYV.

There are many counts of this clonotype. The CDR3 region is CASSMWGRYGYTF. As DNA, the CDR3 is TGTGCCAGCAGCATGTGGGGACGCTATGGCTACACCTTC. This rearrangement joins TRBV6-4 to TRBJ1-2; D is perhaps TRBD1 (5 bases). This CDR3 is built from 13 residues. V was cut by 6 bases and J by 4 bases, with 12 bases left in between. Germline assignment: CDR1 MRHNA and CDR2 SNTAGT.

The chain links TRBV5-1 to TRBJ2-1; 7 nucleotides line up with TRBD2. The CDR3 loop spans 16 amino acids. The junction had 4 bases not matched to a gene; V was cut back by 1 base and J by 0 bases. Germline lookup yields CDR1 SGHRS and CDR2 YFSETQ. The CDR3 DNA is TGCGCCAGCAGCTTGATCGGGGGGAGCTCCTACAATGAGCAGTTCTTC. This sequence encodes CASSLIGGSSYNEQFF.

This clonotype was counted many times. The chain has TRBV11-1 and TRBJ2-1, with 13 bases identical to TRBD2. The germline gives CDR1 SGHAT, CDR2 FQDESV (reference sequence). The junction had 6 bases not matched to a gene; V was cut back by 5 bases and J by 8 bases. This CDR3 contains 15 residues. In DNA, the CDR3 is TGTGCCAGCAGCGACACTAGCGGGGGGGTCGATGAGCAGTTCTTC. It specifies CASSDTSGGVDEQFF. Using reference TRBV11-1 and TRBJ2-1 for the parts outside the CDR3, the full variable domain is EAEVAQSPRYKITEKSQAVAFWCDPISGHATLYWYRQILGQGPELLVQFQDESVVDDSQLPKDRFSAERLKGVDSTLKIQPAELGDSAMYLCASSDTSGGVDEQFFGPGTRLTVL.

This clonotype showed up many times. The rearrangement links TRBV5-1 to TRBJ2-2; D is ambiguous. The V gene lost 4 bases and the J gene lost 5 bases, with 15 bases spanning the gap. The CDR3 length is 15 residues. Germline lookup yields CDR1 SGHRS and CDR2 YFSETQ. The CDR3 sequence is CASSPWINPTGELFF. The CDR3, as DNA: TGCGCCAGCAGCCCGTGGATCAACCCTACCGGGGAGCTGTTTTTT.

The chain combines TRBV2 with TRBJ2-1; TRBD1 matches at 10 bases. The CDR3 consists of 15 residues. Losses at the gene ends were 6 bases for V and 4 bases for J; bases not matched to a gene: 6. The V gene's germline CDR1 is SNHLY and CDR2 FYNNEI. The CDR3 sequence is CASRPDRGQYNEQFF. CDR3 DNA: TGTGCCAGCAGACCCGACAGGGGGCAATACAATGAGCAGTTCTTC.

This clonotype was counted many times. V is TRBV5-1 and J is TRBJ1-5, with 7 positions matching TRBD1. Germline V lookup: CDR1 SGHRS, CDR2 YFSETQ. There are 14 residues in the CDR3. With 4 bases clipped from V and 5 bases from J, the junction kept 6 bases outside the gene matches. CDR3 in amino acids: CASSQWTGDQPQHF. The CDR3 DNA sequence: TGCGCCAGCAGCCAGTGGACAGGCGATCAGCCCCAGCATTTT.

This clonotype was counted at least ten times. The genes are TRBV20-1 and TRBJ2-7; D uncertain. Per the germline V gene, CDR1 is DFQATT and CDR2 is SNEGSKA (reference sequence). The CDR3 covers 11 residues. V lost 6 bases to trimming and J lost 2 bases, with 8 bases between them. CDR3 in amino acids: CSALTTYEQYV. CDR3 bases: TGCAGTGCCCTAACTACCTACGAGCAGTACGTC.

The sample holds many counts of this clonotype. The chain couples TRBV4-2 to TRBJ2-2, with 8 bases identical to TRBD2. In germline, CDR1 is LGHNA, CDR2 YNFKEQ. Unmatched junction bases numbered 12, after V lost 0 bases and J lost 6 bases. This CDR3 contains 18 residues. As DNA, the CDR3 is TGTGCCAGCAGCCAAGATCCTGGAACGGGGGGGCCGTCCGGGGAGCTGTTTTTT. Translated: CASSQDPGTGGPSGELFF.